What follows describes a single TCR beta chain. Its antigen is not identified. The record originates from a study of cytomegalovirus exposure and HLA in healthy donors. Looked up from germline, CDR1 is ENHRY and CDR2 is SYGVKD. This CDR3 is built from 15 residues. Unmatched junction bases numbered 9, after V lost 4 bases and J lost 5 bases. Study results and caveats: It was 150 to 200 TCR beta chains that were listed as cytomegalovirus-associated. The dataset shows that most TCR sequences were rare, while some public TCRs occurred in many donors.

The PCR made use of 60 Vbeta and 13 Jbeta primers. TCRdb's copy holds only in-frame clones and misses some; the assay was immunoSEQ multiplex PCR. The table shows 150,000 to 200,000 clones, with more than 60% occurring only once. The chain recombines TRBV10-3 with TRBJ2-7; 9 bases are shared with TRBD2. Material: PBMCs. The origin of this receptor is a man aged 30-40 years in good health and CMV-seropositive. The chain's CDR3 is CAISAPGLAFHEQYF. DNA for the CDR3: TGTGCCATCAGTGCACCGGGACTAGCTTTCCACGAGCAGTACTTC.